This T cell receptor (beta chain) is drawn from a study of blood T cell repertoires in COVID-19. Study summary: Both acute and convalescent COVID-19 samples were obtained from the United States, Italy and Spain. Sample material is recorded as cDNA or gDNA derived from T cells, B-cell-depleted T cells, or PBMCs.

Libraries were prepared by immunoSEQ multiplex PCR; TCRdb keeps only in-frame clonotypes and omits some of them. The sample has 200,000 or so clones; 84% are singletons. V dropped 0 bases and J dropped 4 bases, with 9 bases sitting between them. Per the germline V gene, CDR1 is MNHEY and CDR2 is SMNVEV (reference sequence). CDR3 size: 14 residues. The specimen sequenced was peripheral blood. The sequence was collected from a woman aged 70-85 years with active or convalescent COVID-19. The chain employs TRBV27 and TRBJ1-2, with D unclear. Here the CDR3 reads CASSLSPTGYGYTF. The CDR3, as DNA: TGTGCCAGCAGTTTATCCCCGACGGGCTATGGCTACACCTTC.